These 6 T cell receptor beta chains originate from one sample sequenced in a study of cytomegalovirus exposure and HLA in healthy donors. The PCR had 60 Vbeta and 13 Jbeta primers. TCRdb keeps only in-frame clones here, not all; method: immunoSEQ multiplex PCR. The profile shows about 79,000 clones, 60% to 80% of them singletons. Material: PBMCs. These receptors were collected from a man in his 60s in good health and CMV-seronegative.

CDR3 residues: CASSANRPGSYEQYF. Here the CDR3 DNA reads TGCGCCAGCAGCGCAAATCGGCCAGGGTCCTACGAGCAGTACTTC. The chain recombines TRBV5-1 with TRBJ2-7, with D tentatively TRBD1 (5 bases). V was trimmed by 4 bases and J by 1 base, leaving 15 bases between them. This CDR3 comprises 15 residues. From germline, CDR1 is SGHRS and CDR2 YFSETQ.

J is TRBJ1-5 and V is TRBV6-5, with D possibly matching TRBD1 (6 bases). This CDR3 contains 15 residues. Germline lookup yields CDR1 MNHEY and CDR2 SVGAGI. Trimming took 6 bases from V and 9 from J, leaving 21 bases between them. CDR3 sequence (DNA): TGTGCCAGCAGGACCCACGAGGGGGGGCTTGGGCCCCAGCATTTT. It specifies CASRTHEGGLGPQHF.

The sample holds a few counts of this clone. The V gene is TRBV30, the J gene TRBJ1-1, with D possibly matching TRBD1 (6 bases). The germline gives CDR1 GTSNPN, CDR2 SVGIG (reference sequence). V was clipped by 5 bases and J by 7 bases, with 23 bases between them. CDR3 size: 15 residues. Here the CDR3 reads CAWGGQNLATIEAFF. The CDR3 DNA follows: TGTGCCTGGGGCGGACAGAACCTCGCGACCATTGAAGCTTTCTTT.

This clone came up a few times. This chain uses TRBV15 with TRBJ2-2; 10 bases align to TRBD2. Trimming cost V 2 bases and J 1 base; bases outside gene matches: 1. CDR3 length: 16 residues. The germline gives CDR1 LNHNV, CDR2 YYDKDF (reference sequence). This CDR3 reads CATSRTSGKNTGELFF. CDR3 coding DNA: TGTGCCACCAGCAGAACTAGCGGGAAGAACACCGGGGAGCTGTTTTTT.

This clone was seen only a few times. This chain connects TRBV5-5 to TRBJ2-1; no clear D gene. Germline V gives CDR1 SGHKS, CDR2 YYEKEE (reference sequence). This CDR3 region has 12 residues. V gave up 0 bases and J gave up 15 bases, with 13 bases separating them. This CDR3 is CASSLGESSAFF. The CDR3, as DNA: TGTGCCAGCAGCTTGGGTGAGAGTAGTGCGTTCTTC.

This clone showed up just a few times. The genes are TRBV28 and TRBJ2-7; D remains unclear. This CDR3 has 11 amino acids. Per the germline V gene, CDR1 is MDHEN and CDR2 is SYDVKM. The germline V and J ends were trimmed by 5 bases and 3 bases, with 5 bases remaining between them. The CDR3 nucleotides read TGTGCCAGCAGTCTCGTCTACGAGCAGTACTTC. This encodes CASSLVYEQYF.